The 2 T cell receptor beta chains listed next were all sequenced from one sample in a study of PD-1 blockade in classical Hodgkin lymphoma (TCRdb year 2020). The time point label, as the study defines it: cycle 1 day 1 (C1D1), immediately before nivolumab initiation. Relapse after autologous stem cell transplantation had occurred in all trial patients, and cohorts A, B and C were distinguished by prior brentuximab vedotin exposure. The library was produced with the immunoSEQ multiplex PCR assay. Sourced from immuneACCESS, this table was stored by TCRdb with only in-frame sequences that have V and J called. A share of the clones is absent; for the studies checked, an unresolved V gene accounts for under half, and the remainder has no known explanation. The table for this sample lists 46,000 or so clones; 88% of them were counted only once. Approximately 9% of the sample is in the top ten clones.

The sample here was peripheral blood mononuclear cells (PBMCs), taken at baseline. These receptors were taken from a human donor with classical Hodgkin lymphoma.

V and J are TRBV5-1 and TRBJ2-1; D is tentatively TRBD1 or TRBD2 (5 bases each). V was shortened by 1 base and J by 9 bases, with 8 bases between the two germline ends. CDR1 and CDR2 (germline): SGHRS, YFSETQ. This CDR3 region has 12 residues. The CDR3: CASSLTRGEQFF. CDR3 DNA sequence: TGCGCCAGCAGCTTGACTAGGGGTGAGCAGTTCTTC. Looking up the rest from reference TRBV5-1 and TRBJ2-1 gives the full variable domain: KAGVTQTPRYLIKTRGQQVTLSCSPISGHRSVSWYQQTPGQGLQFLFEYFSETQRNKGNFPGRFSGRQFSNSRSEMNVSTLELGDSALYLCASSLTRGEQFFGPGTRLTVL.

This rearrangement joins TRBV5-4 to TRBJ1-4; D is uncertain. Between the trimmed V and J ends, which lost 4 bases and 4 bases, there was a span of 17 bases. CDR1 SGHNT and CDR2 YYREEE come from the germline V gene (reference sequence). CDR3 length: 16 residues. In DNA, the CDR3 is TGTGCCAGCAGCCCTCGCCCCCGGGAAGATAATGAAAAACTGTTTTTT. Translating it yields CASSPRPREDNEKLFF.